The rows below give T cell receptor beta chains drawn from one sample of a study of blood T cell repertoires in COVID-19. The method was immunoSEQ multiplex PCR; TCRdb's version includes in-frame clones alone and lacks a portion of them. The table records about 53,000 clones, roughly 77% of them present only once. The specimen sequenced was peripheral blood. The receptors originated from a man between 65 and 80 years old with active or convalescent COVID-19. Each CDR3 is given without its conserved first and last residue. Fields, in order: V gene, D gene, J gene, CDR3 length, CDR3 protein. The D gene is left open where the match is weak.

TRBV7-2,TRBD1,TRBJ2-1,14,ASSVRDRGSYNEQF
TRBV29-1,TRBD1,TRBJ2-2,9,STGETGELF
TRBV9,TRBD1,TRBJ1-1,12,ASSATGGDTEAF
TRBV5-4,.,TRBJ1-2,11,ASSLDGGSDYT
TRBV4-1,TRBD1,TRBJ2-1,14,ASSQVWDSLSNEQF
TRBV30,.,TRBJ1-3,11,AWRNSAGNTIY
TRBV7-2,.,TRBJ2-1,11,ASSYNRDNEQF
TRBV7-3,TRBD1,TRBJ2-3,10,ASSFSGQEQY
TRBV7-2,TRBD2,TRBJ2-1,14,ASSRGLAGGSGEQF
TRBV6-5,.,TRBJ1-2,13,ASTRTQLLNYGYT
TRBV6-5,TRBD1,TRBJ1-1,12,ASSSRQGNTEAF
TRBV11-3,.,TRBJ1-2,12,ASSSDTTNYGYT
TRBV4-2,TRBD1,TRBJ2-5,12,ASSEGGEQETQY
TRBV6-6,TRBD1,TRBJ2-2,13,ASRKGQDITGELF
TRBV29-1,.,TRBJ1-1,8,SVKGAGAF
TRBV18,TRBD1,TRBJ1-2,13,ASSQNTDRVSGYT
TRBV4-3,TRBD2,TRBJ2-3,15,ASSQDGTSGGINTQY
TRBV11-1,.,TRBJ2-7,11,ASSWARDNEQY
TRBV6-4,TRBD1,TRBJ2-6,13,ASSHTGVGANVLT
TRBV6-5,.,TRBJ1-6,13,ASSYSWQGNSPLH
TRBV5-1,TRBD1,TRBJ2-7,13,ASSLFPGQVYEQY
TRBV4-1,TRBD2,TRBJ2-1,13,ASSLGLAAYNEQF
TRBV6-5,TRBD1,TRBJ2-3,13,ASRRTGAGTDTQY
TRBV6-5,TRBD1,TRBJ1-6,13,ASSNPGQYNSPLH
TRBV4-3,TRBD2,TRBJ2-7,14,ASSQGRGSSGYEQY
TRBV2,TRBD1,TRBJ1-3,12,ASRNRGSGNTIY
TRBV5-1,TRBD1,TRBJ2-7,12,ASSSGQGAYEQY